This T cell receptor beta chain was captured in a study of blood T cells in healthy people across ages (dated by TCRdb to between 2015 and 2016). Regarding the study in general: In model experiments, template switching captured roughly one uniquely barcoded TCR beta cDNA molecule for every two T cells. Four age groups were formed from the donors: young (average about 17 years), middle-aged (approximately 40), aged (around 68) and long-lived (roughly 88). To avoid experimental bias, donors of different ages were randomly spread across the sequencing lanes. To track age-related changes in TCR beta repertoire diversity, the study relied on deep sequencing normalized with unique cDNA molecular identifiers. Two additional independent replicas of 1 million unique cDNA reads from the same blood draw were analyzed for two donors (one aged 18 to 30 and one aged 80 or older).

The approximately 39 donors, aged roughly 6 to 95 years, were systemically healthy Caucasian individuals from Russia. Each donor gave ten milliliters of peripheral blood, collected into EDTA-treated Vacutainer tubes. PBMCs were isolated by Ficoll-Paque density-gradient centrifugation, with at least 6.5 million obtained per sample. Trizol reagent was used to extract total RNA from PBMCs, with at least 5.5 micrograms per sample. For every donor, flow cytometry on a PBMC aliquot measured the percentage of naive CD45RAhigh/CD27high T cells. Preparation of the library involved 5' RACE. The sample was run on an Illumina HiSeq 2500. A second PCR of roughly 7 to 11 cycles was performed with a sample-barcoded 5' primer and a J-beta primer mix. Each TCR beta cDNA molecule received a unique molecular identifier from a template-switch 5' adaptor carrying 12 random nucleotides. Each sample yielded at least 3 million CDR3-containing paired-end reads. All of the RNA was converted into first-strand cDNA using the Mint cDNA synthesis kit, with a TRBC-specific oligonucleotide serving as the primer. Following uracil-DNA glycosylase treatment, all cDNA underwent a first 18-cycle PCR with the universal primers M1SS and BC2_uni_R. The paper's data handling went like this. For normalization, 1 million high-quality reads were randomly selected from each sample, with every read carrying a distinct molecular identifier. Reads sharing molecular identifiers were discarded rather than binned into consensus sequences. MiTCR, run with a Q25 quality threshold and the strictest error-elimination algorithm, handled CDR3 identification, clonotype clustering and error correction. A nonparametric unseen species model using Euler transformation provided a lower-bound estimate of total TCR beta diversity. Clones were called with MiXCR by TCRdb after fastp trimmed the public reads at Q25, and only in-frame beta chains were retained. Every CDR3 protein is listed once, alongside the most common genes and DNA of its rows. TCRdb's processing, not the study's, gives the V and J calls here. This sample lists about 800,000 distinct CDR3 sequences; about three fifths were detected once. Approximately 21% of the sample lies in the top ten.

The study at large found these results: The long-lived group showed more naive CD4+ T cells, fewer expanded clones and increased TCR diversity than the aged group, suggesting age selection. The percentage of naive T cells measured by flow cytometry correlated strongly with observed TCR beta diversity. Donor CMV infection status was unknown, potentially confounding age-related changes in expanded clonotypes. Since profiling was done on bulk unsorted PBMCs, naive and antigen-experienced compartments could not be conclusively compared. Total diversity estimates from one million sequenced T cells were considered lower bounds and underestimates. As age increased, observed TCR beta diversity per million T cells dropped in a roughly linear way, and a significant reduction was already evident by age 40.

The CDR3 goes from the cysteine to the phenylalanine over 17 residues. The read is trimmed to its CDR3 DNA, 51 bases read in frame from base 1. CDR1 and CDR2, per the germline V gene (reference sequence), are DFQATT and SNEGSKA. The germline V end is reduced by 0 bases and the J end by 5 bases; junction bases left unmatched: 14. About this clonotype: Its antigen is unknown. Per-base qualities were not stored, and no clone one base away is much larger.

The rearranged chain carries TRBV20-1 and TRBJ2-5; TRBD2 lines up with 8 middle nucleotides. Sequencing was carried out using blood. The TCR sequence derives from a man aged 25-45 years in good health. The CDR3 has the sequence CSARDLSGAFNWETQYF. The nucleotides read TGCAGTGCTAGAGATCTTAGCGGGGCCTTTAACTGGGAGACCCAGTACTTC.